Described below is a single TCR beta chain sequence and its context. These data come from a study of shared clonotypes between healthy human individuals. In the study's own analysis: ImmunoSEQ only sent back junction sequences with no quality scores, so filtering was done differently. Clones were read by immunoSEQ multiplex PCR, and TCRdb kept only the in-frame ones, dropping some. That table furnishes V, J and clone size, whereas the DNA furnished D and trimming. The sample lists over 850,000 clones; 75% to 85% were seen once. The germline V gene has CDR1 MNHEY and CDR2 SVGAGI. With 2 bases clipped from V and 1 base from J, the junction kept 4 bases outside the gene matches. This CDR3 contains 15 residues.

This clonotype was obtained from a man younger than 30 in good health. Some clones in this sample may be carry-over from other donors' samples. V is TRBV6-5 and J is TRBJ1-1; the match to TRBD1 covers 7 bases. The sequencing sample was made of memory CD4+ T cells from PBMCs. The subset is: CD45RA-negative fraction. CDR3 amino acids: CASSYTYRGNTEAFF. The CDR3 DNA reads TGTGCCAGCAGTTACACGTACAGGGGGAACACTGAAGCTTTCTTT.